This T cell receptor beta chain was recovered during a study of shared clonotypes between healthy human individuals. Whole-study results and caveats: A handful of donors showed sharing of about 4.7% of naive CD4 clonotypes. Limited genetic and exposure-history diversity came from having few donors. Generation probabilities of non-shared clonotypes were lower (relative to those shared by all four donors).

CDR1 and CDR2 (germline): LGHNA, YNFKEQ. V dropped 4 bases and J dropped 6 bases, with 17 bases sitting between them. The CDR3 consists of 15 residues. All donors were healthy HIV-negative adults lacking recent acute infections or vaccinations. About this clone itself: Its antigen is undetermined.

Data came from immunoSEQ multiplex PCR; TCRdb stores just in-frame clones and leaves some out. The repertoire holds some 1,100,000 clones, with roughly 74% as singletons. The sequencing sample was made of memory CD4+ T cells from PBMCs. The subset is: CD45RA-negative fraction. This chain uses TRBV4-2 with TRBJ2-3, with TRBD1 as a possible D gene (6 bases). The TCR originated in a man between 18 and 29 years old in good health. Some clones in this sample may be carry-over from other donors' samples. Here the CDR3 reads CASSRDQGPDDTQYF. The CDR3 DNA follows: TGTGCCAGCAGCCGGGACCAGGGGCCCGACGATACGCAGTATTTT.